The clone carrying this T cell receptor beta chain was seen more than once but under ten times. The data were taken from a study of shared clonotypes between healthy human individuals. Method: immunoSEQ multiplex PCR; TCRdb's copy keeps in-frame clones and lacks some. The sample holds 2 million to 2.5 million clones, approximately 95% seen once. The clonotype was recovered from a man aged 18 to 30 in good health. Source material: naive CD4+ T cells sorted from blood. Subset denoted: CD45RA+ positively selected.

The CDR3 region is CASSLTTGPTEAFF. CDR3 nucleotides: TGCGCCAGCAGCTTGACGACAGGGCCCACTGAAGCTTTCTTT. The rearrangement uses TRBV5-1 and TRBJ1-1; TRBD1 matches at 7 bases. V shed 1 base, J shed 4 bases, and the junction held 4 bases outside the gene matches. Germline V CDR1 and CDR2: SGHRS, YFSETQ. CDR3 length: 14 amino acids.